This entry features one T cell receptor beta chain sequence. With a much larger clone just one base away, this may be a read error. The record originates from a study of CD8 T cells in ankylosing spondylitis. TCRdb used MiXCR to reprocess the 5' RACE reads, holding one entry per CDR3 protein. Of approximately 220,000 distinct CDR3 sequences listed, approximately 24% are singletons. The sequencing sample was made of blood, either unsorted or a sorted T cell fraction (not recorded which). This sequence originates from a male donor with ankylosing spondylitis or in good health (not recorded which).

CDR3 DNA: TGTGCCAGCCGAAGTTTCTTAAGAGACCCTGAAGCTTTCTTT. Its translation: CASRSFLRDPEAFF. This chain connects TRBV6-1 to TRBJ1-1; D uncertain. Trimming took 8 bases from V and 6 from J, leaving 19 bases between them. The CDR3 length is 14 residues. CDR1 is MNHNS, CDR2 SASEGT, per germline.